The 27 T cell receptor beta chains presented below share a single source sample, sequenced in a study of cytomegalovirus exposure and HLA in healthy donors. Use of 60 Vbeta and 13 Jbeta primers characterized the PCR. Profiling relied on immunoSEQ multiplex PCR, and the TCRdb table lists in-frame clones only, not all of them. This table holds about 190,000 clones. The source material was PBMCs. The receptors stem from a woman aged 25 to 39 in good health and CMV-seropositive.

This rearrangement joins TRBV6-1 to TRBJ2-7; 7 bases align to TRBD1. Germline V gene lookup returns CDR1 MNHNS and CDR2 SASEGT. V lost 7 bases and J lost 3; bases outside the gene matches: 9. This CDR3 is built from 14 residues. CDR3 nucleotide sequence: TGTGCCAGCATGCCACCGGGACAGCTCTACGAGCAGTACTTC. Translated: CASMPPGQLYEQYF.

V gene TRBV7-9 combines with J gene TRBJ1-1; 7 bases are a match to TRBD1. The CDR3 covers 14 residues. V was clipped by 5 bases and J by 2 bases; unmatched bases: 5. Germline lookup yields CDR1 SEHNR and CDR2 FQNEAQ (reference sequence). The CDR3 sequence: CASSPRDSNTEAFF. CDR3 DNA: TGTGCCAGCAGCCCCCGGGACAGCAACACTGAAGCTTTCTTT.

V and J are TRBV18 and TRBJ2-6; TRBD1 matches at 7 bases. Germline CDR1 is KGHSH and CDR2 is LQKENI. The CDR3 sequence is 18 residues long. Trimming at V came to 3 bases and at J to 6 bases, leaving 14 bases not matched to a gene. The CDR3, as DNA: TGTGCCAGCTCACCCCCCGGGACAGCCTCTCTTGAGGCCAACGTCCTGACTTTC. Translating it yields CASSPPGTASLEANVLTF. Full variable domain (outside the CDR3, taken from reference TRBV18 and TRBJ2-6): NAGVMQNPRHLVRRRGQEARLRCSPMKGHSHVYWYRQLPEEGLKFMVYLQKENIIDESGMPKERFSAEFPKEGPSILRIQQVVRGDSAAYFCASSPPGTASLEANVLTFGAGSRLTVL.

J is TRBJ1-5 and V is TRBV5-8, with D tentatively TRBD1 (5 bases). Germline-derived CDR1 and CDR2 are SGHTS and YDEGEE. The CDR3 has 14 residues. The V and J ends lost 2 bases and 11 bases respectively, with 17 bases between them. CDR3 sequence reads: CASSFTGLPSSQHF. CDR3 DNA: TGTGCCAGCAGCTTTACGGGACTCCCTTCCTCCCAGCATTTT.

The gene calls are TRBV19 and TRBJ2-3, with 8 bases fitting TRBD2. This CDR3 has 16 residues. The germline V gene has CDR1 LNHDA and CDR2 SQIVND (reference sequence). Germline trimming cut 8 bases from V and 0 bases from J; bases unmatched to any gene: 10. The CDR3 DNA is TGTGCCAGTTCCAACCGCGGGGGGCCAAGCACAGATACGCAGTATTTT. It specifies CASSNRGGPSTDTQYF.

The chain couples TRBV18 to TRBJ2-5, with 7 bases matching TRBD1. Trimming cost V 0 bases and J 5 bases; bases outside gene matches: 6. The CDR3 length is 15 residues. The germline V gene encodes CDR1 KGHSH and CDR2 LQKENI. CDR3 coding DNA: TGTGCCAGCTCACCACCGACGACAGGGACCGAGACCCAGTACTTC. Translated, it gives CASSPPTTGTETQYF.

Here the CDR3 reads CASSADREVTHEQYF. The CDR3, as DNA: TGTGCCAGCAGCGCCGACAGGGAGGTAACCCACGAGCAGTACTTC. The V gene is TRBV9, the J gene TRBJ2-7, with D possibly being TRBD1 (7 bases). This CDR3 has 15 residues. Deletions cut 3 bases from V and 5 bases from J, with 18 bases between. Germline assignment: CDR1 SGDLS and CDR2 YYNGEE.

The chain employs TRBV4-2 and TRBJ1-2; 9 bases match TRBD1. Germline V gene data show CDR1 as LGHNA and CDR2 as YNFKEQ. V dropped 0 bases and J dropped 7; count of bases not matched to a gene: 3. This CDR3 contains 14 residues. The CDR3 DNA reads TGTGCCAGCAGCCAAGATAAGACAGGGGGTGGCTACACCTTC. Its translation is CASSQDKTGGGYTF.

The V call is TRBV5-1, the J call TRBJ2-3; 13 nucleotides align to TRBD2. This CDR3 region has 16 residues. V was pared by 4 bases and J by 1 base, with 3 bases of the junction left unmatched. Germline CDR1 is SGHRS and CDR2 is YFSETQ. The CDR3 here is CASSPGTSGGTDTQYF. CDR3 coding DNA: TGCGCCAGCAGCCCGGGGACTAGCGGGGGCACAGATACGCAGTATTTT.

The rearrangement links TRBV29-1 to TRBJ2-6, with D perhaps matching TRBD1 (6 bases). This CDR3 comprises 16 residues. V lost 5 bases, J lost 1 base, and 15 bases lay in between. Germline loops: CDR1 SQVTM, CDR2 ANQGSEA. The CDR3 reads CSVHRDIDSGANVLTF. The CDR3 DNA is TGCAGCGTTCACCGGGACATAGATTCTGGGGCCAACGTCCTGACTTTC.

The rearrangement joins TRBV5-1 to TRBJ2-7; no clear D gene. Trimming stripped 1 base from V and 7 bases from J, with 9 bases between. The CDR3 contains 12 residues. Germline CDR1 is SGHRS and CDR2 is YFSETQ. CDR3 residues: CASSLFGVEQYF. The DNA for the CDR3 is TGCGCCAGCAGCTTGTTCGGAGTGGAGCAGTACTTC.

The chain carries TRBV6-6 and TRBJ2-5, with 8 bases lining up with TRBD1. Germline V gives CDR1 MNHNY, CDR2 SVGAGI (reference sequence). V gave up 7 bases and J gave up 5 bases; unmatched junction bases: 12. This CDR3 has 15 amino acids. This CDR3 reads CASNSPDRAVETQYF. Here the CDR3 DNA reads TGTGCCAGCAATTCCCCGGACAGGGCCGTGGAGACCCAGTACTTC.

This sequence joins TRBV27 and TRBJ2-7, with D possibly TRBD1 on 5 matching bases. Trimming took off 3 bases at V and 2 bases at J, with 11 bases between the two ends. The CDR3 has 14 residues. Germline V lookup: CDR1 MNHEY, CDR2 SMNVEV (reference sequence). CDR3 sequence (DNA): TGTGCCAGCAGTTTTACAGGCGGAGCCTACGAGCAGTACTTC. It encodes CASSFTGGAYEQYF.

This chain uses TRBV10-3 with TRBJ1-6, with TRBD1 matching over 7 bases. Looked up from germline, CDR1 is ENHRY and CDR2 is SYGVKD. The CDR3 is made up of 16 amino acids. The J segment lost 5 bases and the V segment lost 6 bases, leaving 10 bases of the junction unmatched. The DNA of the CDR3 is TGTGCCATCAGACATGACAGGGACCTGAATAATTCACCCCTCCACTTT. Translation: CAIRHDRDLNNSPLHF.

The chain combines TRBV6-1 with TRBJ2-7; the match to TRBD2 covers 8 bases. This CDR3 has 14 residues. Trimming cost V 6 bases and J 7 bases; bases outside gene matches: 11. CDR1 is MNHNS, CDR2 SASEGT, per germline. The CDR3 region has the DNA TGTGCCAGCAGGAAAGCGGGGGACCCCATAGAGCAGTACTTC. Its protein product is CASRKAGDPIEQYF.

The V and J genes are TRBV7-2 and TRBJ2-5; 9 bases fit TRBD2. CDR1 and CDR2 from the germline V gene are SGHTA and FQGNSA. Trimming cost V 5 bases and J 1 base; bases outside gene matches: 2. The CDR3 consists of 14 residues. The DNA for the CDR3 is TGTGCCAGCAGCCCTAGCGGGACCCAAGAGACCCAGTACTTC. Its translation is CASSPSGTQETQYF.

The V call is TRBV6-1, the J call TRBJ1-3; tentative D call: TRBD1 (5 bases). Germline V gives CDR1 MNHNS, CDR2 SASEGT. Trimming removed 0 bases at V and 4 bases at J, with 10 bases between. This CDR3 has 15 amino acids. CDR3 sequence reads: CASSEAGLGGNTIYF. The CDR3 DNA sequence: TGTGCCAGCAGTGAAGCGGGGCTCGGGGGAAACACCATATATTTT.

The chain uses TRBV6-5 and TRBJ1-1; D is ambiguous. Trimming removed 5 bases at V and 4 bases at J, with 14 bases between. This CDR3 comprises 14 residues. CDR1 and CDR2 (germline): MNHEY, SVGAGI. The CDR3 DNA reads TGTGCCAGCAGTCGCCCTACCCCCTTCACTGAAGCTTTCTTT. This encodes CASSRPTPFTEAFF.

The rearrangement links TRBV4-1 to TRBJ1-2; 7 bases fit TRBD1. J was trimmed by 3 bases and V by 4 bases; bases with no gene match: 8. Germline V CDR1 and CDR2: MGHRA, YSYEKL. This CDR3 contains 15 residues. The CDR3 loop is CASSPGGDSYYGYTF. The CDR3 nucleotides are TGCGCCAGCAGCCCCGGGGGGGACAGCTACTATGGCTACACCTTC.

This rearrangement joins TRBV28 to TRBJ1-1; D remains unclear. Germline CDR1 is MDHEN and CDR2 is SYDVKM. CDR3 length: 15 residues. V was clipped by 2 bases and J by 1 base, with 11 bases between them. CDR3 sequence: CASSLRVLGNTEAFF. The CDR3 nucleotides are TGTGCCAGCAGTTTACGGGTCCTAGGGAACACTGAAGCTTTCTTT.

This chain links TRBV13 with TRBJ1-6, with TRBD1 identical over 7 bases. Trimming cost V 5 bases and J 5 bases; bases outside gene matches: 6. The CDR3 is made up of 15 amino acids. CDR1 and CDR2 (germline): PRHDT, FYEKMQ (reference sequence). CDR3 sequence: CASSPGGRDNSPLHF. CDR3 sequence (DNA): TGTGCCAGCAGCCCAGGGGGACGGGATAATTCACCCCTCCACTTT.

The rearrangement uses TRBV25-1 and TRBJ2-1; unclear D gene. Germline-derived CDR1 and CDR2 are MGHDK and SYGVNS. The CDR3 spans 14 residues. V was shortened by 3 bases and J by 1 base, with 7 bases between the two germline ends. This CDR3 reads CASSESASYNEQFF. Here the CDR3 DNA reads TGTGCCAGCAGTGAGAGCGCTTCCTACAATGAGCAGTTCTTC. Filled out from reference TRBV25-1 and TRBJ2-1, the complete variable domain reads EADIYQTPRYLVIGTGKKITLECSQTMGHDKMYWYQQDPGMELHLIHYSYGVNSTEKGDLSSESTVSRIRTEHFPLTLESARPSHTSQYLCASSESASYNEQFFGPGTRLTVL.

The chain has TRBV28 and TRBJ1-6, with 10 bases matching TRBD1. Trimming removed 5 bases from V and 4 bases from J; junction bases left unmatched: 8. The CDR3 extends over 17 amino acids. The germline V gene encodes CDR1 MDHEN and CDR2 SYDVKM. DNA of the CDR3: TGTGCCAGCAGTCCGGGACAGGGGTCCGATTATAATTCACCCCTCCACTTT. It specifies CASSPGQGSDYNSPLHF. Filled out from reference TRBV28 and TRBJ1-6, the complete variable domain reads DVKVTQSSRYLVKRTGEKVFLECVQDMDHENMFWYRQDPGLGLRLIYFSYDVKMKEKGDIPEGYSVSREKKERFSLILESASTNQTSMYLCASSPGQGSDYNSPLHFGNGTRLTVT.

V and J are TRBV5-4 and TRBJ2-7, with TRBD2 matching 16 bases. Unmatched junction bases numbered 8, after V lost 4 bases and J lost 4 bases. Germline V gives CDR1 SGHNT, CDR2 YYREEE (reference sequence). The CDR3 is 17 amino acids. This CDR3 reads CASSLGLAGGRQYEQYF. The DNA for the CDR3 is TGTGCCAGCAGCCTGGGACTAGCGGGGGGGCGGCAGTACGAGCAGTACTTC.

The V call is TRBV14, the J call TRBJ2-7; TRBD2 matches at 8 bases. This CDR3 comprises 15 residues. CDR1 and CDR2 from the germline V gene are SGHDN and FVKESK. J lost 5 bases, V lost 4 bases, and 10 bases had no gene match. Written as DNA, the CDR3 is TGTGCCAGCAGCCCGCTTGGACTAGCTGGGGACGAGCAGTACTTC. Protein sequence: CASSPLGLAGDEQYF.

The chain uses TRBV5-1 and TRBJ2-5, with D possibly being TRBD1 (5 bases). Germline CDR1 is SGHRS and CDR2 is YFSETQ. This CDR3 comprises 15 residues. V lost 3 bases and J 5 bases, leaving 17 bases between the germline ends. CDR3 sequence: CASSSGVTGWETQYF. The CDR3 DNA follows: TGCGCCAGCAGCTCAGGAGTTACAGGATGGGAGACCCAGTACTTC.

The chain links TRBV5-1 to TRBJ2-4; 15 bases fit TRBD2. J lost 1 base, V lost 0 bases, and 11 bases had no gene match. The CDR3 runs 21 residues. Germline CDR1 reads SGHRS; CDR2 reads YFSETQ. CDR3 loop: CASSLGGLAGGGRRAKNIQYF. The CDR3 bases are TGCGCCAGCAGCTTGGGGGGACTAGCGGGGGGCGGCCGGAGGGCCAAAAACATTCAGTACTTC. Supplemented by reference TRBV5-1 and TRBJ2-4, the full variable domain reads KAGVTQTPRYLIKTRGQQVTLSCSPISGHRSVSWYQQTPGQGLQFLFEYFSETQRNKGNFPGRFSGRQFSNSRSEMNVSTLELGDSALYLCASSLGGLAGGGRRAKNIQYFGAGTRLSVL.